The rows below give T cell receptor beta chains drawn from one sample of a study of T cell responses to AZD1222 COVID-19 vaccine. Clones were read by immunoSEQ multiplex PCR, and TCRdb kept only the in-frame ones, dropping some. The profile shows approximately 150,000 clones, 93% of them singletons. The source was peripheral blood, collected after recovery from COVID-19. These receptors originate from an adult who had recovered from COVID-19. The CDR3 runs from the conserved cysteine through the conserved F or W. D genes are given only for firm matches. The listing skips clone size in some rows; elsewhere it reads once, few, many or a size class.

>.|.|TRBJ1-2|TRBV2
TGTGCCAGCAGCCCCCGGGGTAGAGGGGATGGCTACACCTTC
CASSPRGRGDGYTF
>.|.|TRBJ2-3|TRBV5-1
TGCGCCAGCGCGGTAGGCACAGATACGCAGTATTTT
CASAVGTDTQYF
>TRBD1|.|TRBJ1-4|TRBV4-1
TGCGCCAGCAGCCAAAACCTAGACAGGGGACGTGAAAAACTGTTTTTT
CASSQNLDRGREKLFF
>.|.|TRBJ2-2|TRBV7-9
TGTGCCAGCAGCTACCCGGAGACCAGTCTCCCGAACACCGGGGAGCTGTTTTTT
CASSYPETSLPNTGELFF
>.|.|TRBJ2-6|TRBV13
TGTGCCAGCAGCTTAGGTCACTCCTCTGGGGCCAACGTCCTGACTTTC
CASSLGHSSGANVLTF
>.|.|TRBJ1-1|TRBV12-3/TRBV12-4
TGTGCCAGCAGTTTATCCCAAAACACTGAAGCTTTCTTT
CASSLSQNTEAFF
>.|.|TRBJ2-5|TRBV7-8
TGTGCCAGCAGCTTAAAACGGGATCCGCAGAGAGAGACCCAGTACTTC
CASSLKRDPQRETQYF
>.|.|TRBJ1-4|TRBV7-8
TGTGCCAGCACCCGTAACGGCGGACGGGCAGGGGCCGATGAAAAACTGTTTTTT
CASTRNGGRAGADEKLFF
>.|.|TRBJ1-4|TRBV3-1/TRBV3-2
TGTGCCAGCAGCCAGGGGGCTCTAGGGGAACTGTTTTTT
CASSQGALGELFF
>TRBD1|.|TRBJ1-6|TRBV7-9
TGTGCCAGCAGCTTAGGACAGGGGAGTTCACCCCTCCACTTT
CASSLGQGSSPLHF
>.|.|TRBJ1-2|TRBV10-3
TGTGCCATCAGTGCTCCTTTAATCGAACTAAACTATGGCTACACCTTC
CAISAPLIELNYGYTF
>.|once|TRBJ1-1|TRBV25-1
TGTGCCAGCAGTGAGCCCGGGAACACTGAAGCTTTCTTT
CASSEPGNTEAFF
>TRBD2|once|TRBJ2-7|TRBV18
TGTGCCAGCTCCCCCTGGACTAGCGCCAGCTACGAGCAGTACTTC
CASSPWTSASYEQYF
>.|.|TRBJ2-5|TRBV11-2
TGTGCCAGCAAGCTACGGGGGGCTGAGGAGACCCAGTACTTC
CASKLRGAEETQYF
>TRBD2|.|TRBJ2-7|TRBV28
TGTGCCAGCCGAAATAGCGGGAGTAAATACGAGCAGTACTTC
CASRNSGSKYEQYF
>TRBD2|once|TRBJ2-7|TRBV19
TGTGCCAGTAGTCAGCGGGACTCCCTTCGTGAGCAGTACTTC
CASSQRDSLREQYF
>.|.|TRBJ1-1|TRBV15
TGTGCCACCAGCAGAGGGGGGGCGCATAACACTGAAGCTTTCTTT
CATSRGGAHNTEAFF
>TRBD1|.|TRBJ2-7|TRBV5-1
TGCGCCAGCAGCCTGGGGACAGGGGGCTACGAGCAGTACTTC
CASSLGTGGYEQYF
>.|.|TRBJ1-6|TRBV3-1/TRBV3-2
TGTGCCAGCAGCCAATCAGGGGCAGGAGGATCACCCCTCCACTTT
CASSQSGAGGSPLHF
>TRBD1|.|TRBJ1-2|TRBV2
TGTGCCAGCAGTGAAACAGGGGAGCTCTATGGCTACACCTTC
CASSETGELYGYTF
>TRBD1|.|TRBJ2-5|TRBV5-1
TGCGCCAGTTCAGGGGGCCAAGAGACCCAGTACTTC
CASSGGQETQYF
>.|.|TRBJ1-1|TRBV19
TGTGCCAGTAGTAAGCGGCAGGCGGGCATGAACACTGAAGCTTTCTTT
CASSKRQAGMNTEAFF
>.|.|TRBJ2-3|TRBV20-1
TGCAGTGCAGGGGGGGGGCATACGCAGTATTTT
CSAGGGHTQYF
>TRBD2|.|TRBJ2-1|TRBV15
TGTGCCACCAGCAGCAGACTAGCGGGATGGGATGAGCAGTTCTTC
CATSSRLAGWDEQFF
>.|.|TRBJ1-4|TRBV29-1
TGCAGCGTTGCTGGAGGGGTGGGGGAAAAACTGTTTTTT
CSVAGGVGEKLFF
>TRBD2|.|TRBJ2-1|TRBV7-3
TGTGCCAGCAGCTGGTCTAGCGGGCTCTACAATGAGCAGTTCTTC
CASSWSSGLYNEQFF
>.|.|TRBJ1-4|TRBV4-1
TGCGCCAGCAGCCAAGATTGGGGGACAATGTTTTTT
CASSQDWGTMFF
>TRBD2|.|TRBJ2-7|TRBV14
TGTGCCAGCAGCCAATTCTCGGGGCGGGAGATGTCCTACGAGCAGTACTTC
CASSQFSGREMSYEQYF
>.|.|TRBJ1-2|TRBV19
TGTGCCAGTAGTAGGGAGCTTAACTATGGCTACACCTTC
CASSRELNYGYTF
>TRBD1|.|TRBJ1-2|TRBV19
TGTGCCATCTACAGGGGACTTGGTTATGGCTACACCTTC
CAIYRGLGYGYTF
>TRBD2|.|TRBJ2-1|TRBV6-5
TGTGCCAGCAGTTACCCTAGCGGGGGTCAGTTCTTC
CASSYPSGGQFF
>TRBD1|.|TRBJ2-6|TRBV10-3
TGTGCCACTACAAACAGGGGGTTGCCTTCTGGGGCCAACGTCCTGACTTTC
CATTNRGLPSGANVLTF
>.|.|TRBJ2-7|TRBV18
TGTGCCAGCTCACAAGAGCAGTATAGCTCCTACGAGCAGTACTTC
CASSQEQYSSYEQYF